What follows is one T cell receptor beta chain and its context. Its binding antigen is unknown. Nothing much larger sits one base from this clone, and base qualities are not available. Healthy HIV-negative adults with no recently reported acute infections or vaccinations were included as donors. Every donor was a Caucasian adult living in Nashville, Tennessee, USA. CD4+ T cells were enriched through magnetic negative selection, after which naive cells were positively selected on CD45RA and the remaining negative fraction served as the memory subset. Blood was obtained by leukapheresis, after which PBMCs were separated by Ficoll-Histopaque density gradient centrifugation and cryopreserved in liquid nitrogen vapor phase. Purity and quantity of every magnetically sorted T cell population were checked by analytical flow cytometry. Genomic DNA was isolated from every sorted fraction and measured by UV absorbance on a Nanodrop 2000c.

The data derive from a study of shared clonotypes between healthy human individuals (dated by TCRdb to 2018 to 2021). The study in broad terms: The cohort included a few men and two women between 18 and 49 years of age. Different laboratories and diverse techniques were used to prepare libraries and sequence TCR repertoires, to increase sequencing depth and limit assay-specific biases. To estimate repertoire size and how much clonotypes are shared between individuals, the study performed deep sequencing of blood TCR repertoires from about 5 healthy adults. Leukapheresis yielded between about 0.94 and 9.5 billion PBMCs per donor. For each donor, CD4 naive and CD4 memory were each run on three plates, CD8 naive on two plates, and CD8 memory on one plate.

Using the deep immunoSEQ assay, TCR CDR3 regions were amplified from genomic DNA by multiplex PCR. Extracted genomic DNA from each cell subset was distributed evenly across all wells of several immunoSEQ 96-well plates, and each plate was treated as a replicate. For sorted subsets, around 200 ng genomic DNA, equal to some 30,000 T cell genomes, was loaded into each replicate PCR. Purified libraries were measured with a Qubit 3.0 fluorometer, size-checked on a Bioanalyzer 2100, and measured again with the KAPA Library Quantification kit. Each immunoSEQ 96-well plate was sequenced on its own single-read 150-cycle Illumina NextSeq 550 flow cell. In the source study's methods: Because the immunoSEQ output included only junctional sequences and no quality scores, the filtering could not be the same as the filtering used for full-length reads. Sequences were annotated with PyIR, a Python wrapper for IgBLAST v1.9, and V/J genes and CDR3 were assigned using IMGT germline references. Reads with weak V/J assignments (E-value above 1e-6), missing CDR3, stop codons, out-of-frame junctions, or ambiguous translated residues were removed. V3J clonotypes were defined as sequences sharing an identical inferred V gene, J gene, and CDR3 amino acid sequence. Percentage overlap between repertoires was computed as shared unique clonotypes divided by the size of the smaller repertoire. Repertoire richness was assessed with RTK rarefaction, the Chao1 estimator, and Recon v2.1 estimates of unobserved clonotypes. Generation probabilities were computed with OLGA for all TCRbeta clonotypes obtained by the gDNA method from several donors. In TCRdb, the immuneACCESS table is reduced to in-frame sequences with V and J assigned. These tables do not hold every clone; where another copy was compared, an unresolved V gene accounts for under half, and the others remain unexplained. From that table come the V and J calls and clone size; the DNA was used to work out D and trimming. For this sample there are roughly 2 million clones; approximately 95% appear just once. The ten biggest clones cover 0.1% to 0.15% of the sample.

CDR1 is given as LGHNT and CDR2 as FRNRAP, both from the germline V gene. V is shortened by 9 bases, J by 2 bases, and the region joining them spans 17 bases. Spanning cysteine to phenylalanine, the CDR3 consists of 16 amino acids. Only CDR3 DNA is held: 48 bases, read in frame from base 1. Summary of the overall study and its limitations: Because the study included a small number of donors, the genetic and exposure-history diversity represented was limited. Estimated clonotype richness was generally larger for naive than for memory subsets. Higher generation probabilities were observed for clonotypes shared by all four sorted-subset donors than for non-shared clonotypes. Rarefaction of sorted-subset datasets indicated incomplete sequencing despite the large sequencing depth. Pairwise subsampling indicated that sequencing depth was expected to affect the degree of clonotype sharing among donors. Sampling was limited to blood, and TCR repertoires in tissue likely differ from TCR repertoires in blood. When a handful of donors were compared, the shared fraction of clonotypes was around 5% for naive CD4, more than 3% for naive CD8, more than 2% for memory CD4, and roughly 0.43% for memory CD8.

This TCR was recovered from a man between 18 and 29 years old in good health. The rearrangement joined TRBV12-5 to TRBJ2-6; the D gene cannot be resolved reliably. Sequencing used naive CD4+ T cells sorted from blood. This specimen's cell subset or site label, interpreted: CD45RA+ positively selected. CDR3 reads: CASVKASLTGANVLTF. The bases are TGTGCTAGCGTGAAGGCTAGTTTAACTGGGGCCAACGTCCTGACTTTC.